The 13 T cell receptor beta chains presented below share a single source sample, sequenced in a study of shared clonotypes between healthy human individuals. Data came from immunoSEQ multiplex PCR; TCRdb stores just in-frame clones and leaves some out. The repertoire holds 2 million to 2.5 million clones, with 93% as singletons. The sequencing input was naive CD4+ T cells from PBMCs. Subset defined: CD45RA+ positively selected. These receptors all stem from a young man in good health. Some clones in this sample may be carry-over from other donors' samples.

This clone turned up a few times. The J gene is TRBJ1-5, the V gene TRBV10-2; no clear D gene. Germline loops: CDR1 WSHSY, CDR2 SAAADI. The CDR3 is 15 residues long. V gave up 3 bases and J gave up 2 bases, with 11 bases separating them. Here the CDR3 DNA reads TGCGCCAGCAGTGACTGGGTCAATGGCAATCAGCCCCAGCATTTT. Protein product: CASSDWVNGNQPQHF.

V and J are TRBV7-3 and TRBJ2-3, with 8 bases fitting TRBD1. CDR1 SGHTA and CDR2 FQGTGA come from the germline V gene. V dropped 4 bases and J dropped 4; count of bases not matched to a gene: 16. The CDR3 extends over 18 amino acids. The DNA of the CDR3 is TGTGCCAGCAGCTACGACAGGGGATTAGGGTATCAACCAGATACGCAGTATTTT. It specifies CASSYDRGLGYQPDTQYF. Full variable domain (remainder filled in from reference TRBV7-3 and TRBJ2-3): GAGVSQTPSNKVTEKGKYVELRCDPISGHTALYWYRQSLGQGPEFLIYFQGTGAADDSGLPNDRFFAVRPEGSVSTLKIQRTERGDSAVYLCASSYDRGLGYQPDTQYFGPGTRLTVL.

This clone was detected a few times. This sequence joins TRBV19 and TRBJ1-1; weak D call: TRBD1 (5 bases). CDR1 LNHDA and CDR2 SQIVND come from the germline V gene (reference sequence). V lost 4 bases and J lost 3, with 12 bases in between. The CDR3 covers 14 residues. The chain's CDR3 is CASSTSARDTEAFF. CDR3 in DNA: TGTGCCAGTAGTACCTCCGCCAGGGACACTGAAGCTTTCTTT. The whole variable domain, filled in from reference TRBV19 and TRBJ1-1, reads DGGITQSPKYLFRKEGQNVTLSCEQNLNHDAMYWYRQDPGQGLRLIYYSQIVNDFQKGDIAEGYSVSREKKESFPLTVTSAQKNPTAFYLCASSTSARDTEAFFGQGTRLTVV.

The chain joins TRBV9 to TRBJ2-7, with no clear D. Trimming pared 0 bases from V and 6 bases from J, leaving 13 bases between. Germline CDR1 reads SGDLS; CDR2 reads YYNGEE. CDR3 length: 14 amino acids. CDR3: CASSVDVRSGEQYF. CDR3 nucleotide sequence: TGTGCCAGCAGCGTAGATGTAAGGTCCGGCGAGCAGTACTTC.

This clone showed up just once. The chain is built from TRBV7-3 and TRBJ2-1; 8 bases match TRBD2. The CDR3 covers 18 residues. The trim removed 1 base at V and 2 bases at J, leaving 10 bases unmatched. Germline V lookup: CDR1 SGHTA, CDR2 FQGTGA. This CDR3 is CASSLIPRAGATYNEQFF. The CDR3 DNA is TGTGCCAGCAGCTTAATCCCGAGAGCGGGAGCAACCTACAATGAGCAGTTCTTC.

DNA for the CDR3: TGCGCCAGCAGCTTGGAAACAGGGCTAGCCCGGACCGCACCGTATACGCAGTATTTT. It translates to CASSLETGLARTAPYTQYF. The V and J genes are TRBV5-1 and TRBJ2-3, with TRBD1 as a possible D gene (6 bases). CDR3 size: 19 residues. V lost 0 bases and J 7 bases, leaving 27 bases between the germline ends. Germline lookup yields CDR1 SGHRS and CDR2 YFSETQ.

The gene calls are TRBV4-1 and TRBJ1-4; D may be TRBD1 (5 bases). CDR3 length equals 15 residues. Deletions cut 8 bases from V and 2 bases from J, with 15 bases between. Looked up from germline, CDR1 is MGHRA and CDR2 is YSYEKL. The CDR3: CASGDRGKTNEKLFF. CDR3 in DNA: TGCGCCAGCGGGGACCGGGGAAAGACTAATGAAAAACTGTTTTTT.

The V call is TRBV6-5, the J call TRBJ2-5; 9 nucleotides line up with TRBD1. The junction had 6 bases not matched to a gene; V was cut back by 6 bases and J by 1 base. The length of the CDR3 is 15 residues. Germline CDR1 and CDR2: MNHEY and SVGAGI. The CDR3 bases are TGTGCCAGCAGCGGGACAGGGAAGGGCCAAGAGACCCAGTACTTC. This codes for CASSGTGKGQETQYF.

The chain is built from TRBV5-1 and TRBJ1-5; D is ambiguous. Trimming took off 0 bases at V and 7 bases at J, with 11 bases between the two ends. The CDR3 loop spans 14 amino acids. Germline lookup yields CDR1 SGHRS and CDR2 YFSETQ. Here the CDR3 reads CASSLGGLKQPQHF. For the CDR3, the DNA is TGCGCCAGCAGCTTGGGAGGATTGAAGCAGCCCCAGCATTTT.

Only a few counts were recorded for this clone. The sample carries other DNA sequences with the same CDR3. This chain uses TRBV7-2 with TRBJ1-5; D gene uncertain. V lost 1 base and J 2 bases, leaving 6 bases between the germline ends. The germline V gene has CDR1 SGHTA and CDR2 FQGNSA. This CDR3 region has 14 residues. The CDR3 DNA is TGTGCCAGCAGCTTAGGGCAGGGCAATCAGCCCCAGCATTTT. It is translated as CASSLGQGNQPQHF.

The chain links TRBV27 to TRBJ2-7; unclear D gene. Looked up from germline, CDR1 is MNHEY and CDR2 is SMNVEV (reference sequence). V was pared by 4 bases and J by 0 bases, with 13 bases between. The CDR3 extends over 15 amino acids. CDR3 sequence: CASSSAKASSYEQYF. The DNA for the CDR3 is TGTGCCAGCAGTTCGGCGAAGGCCAGCTCCTACGAGCAGTACTTC.

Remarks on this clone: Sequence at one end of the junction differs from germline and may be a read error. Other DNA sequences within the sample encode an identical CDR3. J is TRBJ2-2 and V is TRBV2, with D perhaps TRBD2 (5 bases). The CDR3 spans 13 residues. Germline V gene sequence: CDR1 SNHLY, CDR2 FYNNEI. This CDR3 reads CASSGIRTGELFF. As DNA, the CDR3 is TGTGCCAGCAGCGGGATTAGGACCGGGGAGTTGTTTTTT.

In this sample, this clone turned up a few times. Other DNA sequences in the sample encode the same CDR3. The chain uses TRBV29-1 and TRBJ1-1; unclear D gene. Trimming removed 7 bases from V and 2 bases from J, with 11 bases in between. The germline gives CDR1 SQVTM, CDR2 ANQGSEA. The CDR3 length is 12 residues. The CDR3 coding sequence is TGCAGCGCCCGGACGGCAAACACTGAAGCTTTCTTT. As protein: CSARTANTEAFF. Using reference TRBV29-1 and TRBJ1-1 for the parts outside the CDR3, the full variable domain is SAVISQKPSRDICQRGTSLTIQCQVDSQVTMMFWYRQQPGQSLTLIATANQGSEATYESGFVIDKFPISRPNLTFSTLTVSNMSPEDSSIYLCSARTANTEAFFGQGTRLTVV.